The sample holds a few counts of the clone carrying this TCR beta chain. V lost 6 bases and J lost 8, with 16 bases in between. Germline loops: CDR1 MNHNY, CDR2 SVGAGI (reference sequence). CDR3 size: 14 residues. The PCR had 60 Vbeta and 13 Jbeta primers. Assay: immunoSEQ multiplex PCR; the TCRdb copy retains only in-frame clones and omits some. Of approximately 150,000 clones in the sample, roughly 79% were seen once. The record originates from a study of cytomegalovirus exposure and HLA in healthy donors. Sequencing was done on a sample of PBMCs. The origin of this receptor is a woman in her sixties in good health and CMV-seropositive. The V gene is TRBV6-6, the J gene TRBJ1-4; D might be TRBD1 (6 bases). The DNA of the CDR3 is TGTGCCAGCAGGGCCGGGGGGGCTGGAGAAAAACTGTTTTTT. Its translation is CASRAGGAGEKLFF.